The present entry profiles one T cell receptor beta chain with its context. Its antigen is not identified. The cDNA was synthesized by means of template-switch 5'RACE, which was carried out with 10-nucleotide random UMIs. Over 170 million TCR-beta sequences from 15-18 subjects were obtained in each sequencing run. One entry per CDR3 protein, called by TCRdb with MiXCR from the 5' RACE reads. The sample has about 21,000 distinct CDR3 sequences, about 7.5% seen once. The source of the sample is a study of neurological immune-mediated disorders. The CDR3 spans 14 residues. V was shortened by 0 bases and J by 3 bases, with 9 bases between the two germline ends. Germline loops: CDR1 MNHEY, CDR2 SVGAGI. Study results and limitations: The greatest TCR clonal expansion appeared in HTLV-1-associated myelopathy and the smallest, falling below healthy controls, in multiple sclerosis. The absence of shared CDR3 amino acid sequences among expanded clones across subjects suggests private repertoires in all groups.

This receptor was identified in a woman under 40 with HTLV-1-associated myelopathy (HAM/TSP). The sequenced material came from CD8+ T cells from blood. The gene calls are TRBV6-5 and TRBJ2-7; D ambiguous. For the CDR3, the DNA is TGTGCCAGCAGTTACTCAGAAGAGCACTACGAGCAGTACTTC. As protein: CASSYSEEHYEQYF.